Listed below are T cell receptor beta chains from one sample, sequenced in a study of blood T cell repertoires in COVID-19. Repertoires were generated with immunoSEQ multiplex PCR, while TCRdb's copy carries only in-frame clones and drops some. Here the sample spans about 200,000 clones, around 86% being singletons. Sequencing was performed on peripheral blood. The origin of the receptors is a man aged 55 to 70 with acute or convalescent COVID-19. CDR3s include the opening cysteine and the closing phenylalanine or tryptophan. Each record gives: V gene, clone size, D gene, J gene, CDR3 DNA, CDR3 protein. A D gene is named only where the DNA matches it firmly. Only part of the rows carry a size: once, few, many, or a class if the clone is expanded.

>TRBV9|NA|TRBD2|TRBJ2-5
TGTGCCAGCAGCGTACTCCCCGGCCGAGGGACTAGCGGGGGGGAAGAGACCCAGTACTTC
CASSVLPGRGTSGGEETQYF
>TRBV19|NA|NA|TRBJ2-3
TGTGCCAGTAGTATGGTGGGCTCCACAGATACGCAGTATTTT
CASSMVGSTDTQYF
>TRBV2|NA|NA|TRBJ2-7
TGTGCCAGCAGTGTATCACAGACCCTCCGGGAGCAGTACTTC
CASSVSQTLREQYF
>TRBV6-5|NA|TRBD1|TRBJ2-2
TGTGCCAGCAGCTGGGACAGGGATGGCACCGGGGAGCTGTTTTTT
CASSWDRDGTGELFF
>TRBV6-2/TRBV6-3|many|NA|TRBJ2-1
TGTGCCAGCAGTTATCCTAGCGTTAGCTCCTACAATGAGCAGTTCTTC
CASSYPSVSSYNEQFF
>TRBV24-1|once|NA|TRBJ1-5
TGTGCCACCAGTGACTCCCGGGAAAGCAATCAGCCCCAGCATTTT
CATSDSRESNQPQHF
>TRBV28|NA|NA|TRBJ2-2
TGTGCCAGCAGGGAGATAGGACATTCCGCGAACACCGGGGAGCTGTTTTTT
CASREIGHSANTGELFF
>TRBV30|NA|TRBD1|TRBJ1-5
TGTGCCTGGAGTTCCGCACAGGGGCCTCCTAATCAGCCCCAGCATTTT
CAWSSAQGPPNQPQHF
>TRBV5-1|NA|NA|TRBJ2-5
TGCGCCAGCAGCTTGGTCGGTAAGGAGACCCAGTACTTC
CASSLVGKETQYF
>TRBV6-7|NA|NA|TRBJ1-1
TGTGCCAGCAAACCCGGACAGTCTTACACTGAAGCTTTCTTT
CASKPGQSYTEAFF
>TRBV30|NA|NA|TRBJ2-5
TGTGCCTGGGCCCGGACAGAACAAGAGACCCAGTACTTC
CAWARTEQETQYF
>TRBV30|NA|NA|TRBJ1-2
TGTGCCCTCCGTATTTCCCCTGCAGTGGGCTACACCTTC
CALRISPAVGYTF
>TRBV6-2/TRBV6-3|NA|TRBD1|TRBJ1-6
TGTGCCAGCAGTCCCCCCCACCGACAGGGTTTTTTTTCACCCCTCCACTTT
CASSPPHRQGFFSPLHF
>TRBV4-2|NA|TRBD1|TRBJ2-1
TGTGCCAGCAGCCAAGTACAGGGGGGTGAGCAGTTCTTC
CASSQVQGGEQFF
>TRBV9|NA|NA|TRBJ2-1
TGTGCCAGCAGCGTAGATGTGACAGCCAATGAGCAGTTCTTC
CASSVDVTANEQFF
>TRBV6-4|NA|NA|TRBJ2-2
TGTGCCAGCAGTCACAGGCTAGCGAGGGACACCGGGGAGCTGTTTTTT
CASSHRLARDTGELFF
>TRBV5-6|NA|NA|TRBJ1-2
TGTGCCAGCAGCTCGGAGGACGGCGGTAAGAACTATGGCTACACCTTC
CASSSEDGGKNYGYTF
>TRBV6-5|NA|NA|TRBJ1-3
TGTGCCAGCAGCACACCTGGAAACACCATATATTTT
CASSTPGNTIYF
>TRBV10-3|once|TRBD2|TRBJ2-3
TGTGCCATCAGTGAGTCCGGCGGGGGAACCACAGATACGCAGTATTTT
CAISESGGGTTDTQYF
>TRBV11-3|NA|NA|TRBJ2-7
TGTGCCAGCAGCTTGAGGGGGTCCTACGAGCAGTACTTC
CASSLRGSYEQYF
>TRBV15|NA|TRBD1|TRBJ1-1
TGTGCCACCAGCAGAACCCTCGGGACAGGGAGATACACTGAAGCTTTCTTT
CATSRTLGTGRYTEAFF
>TRBV4-1|NA|NA|TRBJ1-1
TGCGCCAGCCGGGGGGGGCTCTCCGAAGCTTTCTTT
CASRGGLSEAFF
>TRBV20-1|NA|NA|TRBJ2-4
TGCAGTGCTGGCCGTCGAGGCATTCAGTACTTC
CSAGRRGIQYF
>TRBV6-2/TRBV6-3|once|NA|TRBJ2-7
TGTGCCAGCAGTTACACCCGGAGGTACGAGCAGTACTTC
CASSYTRRYEQYF
>TRBV14|NA|NA|TRBJ1-4
TGTGCCAGCGCCGGGGGGCTTAATGAAAAACTGTTTTTT
CASAGGLNEKLFF
>TRBV19|NA|TRBD1|TRBJ2-2
TGTGCCAGTAGTATGGTCGGTAGGGGGCGGACCGGGGAGCTGTTTTTT
CASSMVGRGRTGELFF
>TRBV7-3|NA|TRBD2|TRBJ2-5
TGTGCCAGCAGCGAAGGTACTAGCGGACCACAAGAGACCCAGTACTTC
CASSEGTSGPQETQYF
>TRBV19|NA|TRBD2|TRBJ2-2
TGTGCCAGTACTATGGGTGGCGGGGGGGCCTCCGGGGAGCTGTTTTTT
CASTMGGGGASGELFF
>TRBV10-3|NA|TRBD1|TRBJ2-7
TGTGCCATCAGTGAGGAAGGGGGACAGGGTTACGAGCAGTACTTC
CAISEEGGQGYEQYF
>TRBV3-1/TRBV3-2|NA|NA|TRBJ1-2
TGTGCCAGCAGCCAACGGGTCGGCTATGGCTACACCTTC
CASSQRVGYGYTF
>TRBV20-1|NA|TRBD2|TRBJ2-1
TGCAGTGCTACTAGCGGGGGGCCCCAGTTCTTC
CSATSGGPQFF
>TRBV5-4|NA|TRBD1|TRBJ2-7
TGTGCCAGCAGCTCCTCGGGACAGAGCTACGAGCAGTACTTC
CASSSSGQSYEQYF
>TRBV2|NA|TRBD1|TRBJ1-6
TGTGCCAGCAGTGACCAGGGGGCAGGTTCACCCCTCCACTTT
CASSDQGAGSPLHF
>TRBV19|NA|NA|TRBJ1-5
TGTGCCAGTAGTCACAAAACTCGGACAGACCCAACGATTCCCCAGCATTTT
CASSHKTRTDPTIPQHF
>TRBV5-4|NA|TRBD2|TRBJ2-1
TGTGCCAGCAGCTTGGGACTAGCGGGCCCCAATGAGCAGTTCTTC
CASSLGLAGPNEQFF
>TRBV6-2/TRBV6-3|once|TRBD2|TRBJ2-2
TGTGCCAGCAGTTACGAACTAGCGGGGACCGGGGAGCTGTTTTTT
CASSYELAGTGELFF
>TRBV7-9|NA|NA|TRBJ1-2
TGTGCCAGCAGCTTTACAAGGGGGGGCTATGGCTACACCTTC
CASSFTRGGYGYTF
>TRBV19|NA|TRBD1|TRBJ1-5
TGTGCCAGTAGTAAGGGGACAGGGGGGGGTTTTGGTCAGCCCCAGCATTTT
CASSKGTGGGFGQPQHF
>TRBV30|NA|NA|TRBJ1-5
TGTGCCTGGAGTGTACCATGGGGAGGCAATCAGCCCCAGCATTTT
CAWSVPWGGNQPQHF
>TRBV5-1|NA|NA|TRBJ1-6
TGCGCCAGCAGTGAAGGGAGCTCCTATAATTCACCCCTCCACTTT
CASSEGSSYNSPLHF
>TRBV5-1|NA|TRBD2|TRBJ2-1
TGCGCCAGCAGCTCCGGCCGGGCGGGGGGGCCGTACAATGAGCAGTTCTTC
CASSSGRAGGPYNEQFF
>TRBV25-1|NA|TRBD1|TRBJ2-5
TGTGCCAGCAGTGAATTGGGGACAGGGCATGAGACCCAGTACTTC
CASSELGTGHETQYF
>TRBV2|once|TRBD2|TRBJ2-2
TGTGCCAGCAGGGGAGCGGGGGGGACTCCGACCGGGGAGCTGTTTTTT
CASRGAGGTPTGELFF
>TRBV29-1|NA|NA|TRBJ2-4
TGCAGCCCTCGCGAGGCGGGGAGGACCAAAAACATTCAGTACTTC
CSPREAGRTKNIQYF
>TRBV5-1|NA|NA|TRBJ1-1
TGCGCCAGCAGCTTGGAAGTGGGGGGGAAACGTGAAGCTTTCTTT
CASSLEVGGKREAFF
>TRBV7-3|NA|NA|TRBJ2-3
TGTGCCAGCAGCCGTGGGCGGGACTCAGATACGCAGTATTTT
CASSRGRDSDTQYF
>TRBV28|NA|NA|TRBJ1-1
TGTGCCAGCAGTTTACTCAGGGCTGTGAACACTGAAGCTTTCTTT
CASSLLRAVNTEAFF
>TRBV2|NA|NA|TRBJ2-5
TGTGCCAGCAGTGAGGGGACACCCCAAGAGACCCAGTACTTC
CASSEGTPQETQYF
>TRBV15|NA|NA|TRBJ1-5
TGTGCCACCAGCTCATCCCGCGGCGGGCCGCGGCCCCAGCATTTT
CATSSSRGGPRPQHF
>TRBV5-1|NA|TRBD1|TRBJ2-1
TGCGCCAGCAGCTCCGGGACAGTCCGCGGGCAGTTCTTC
CASSSGTVRGQFF
>TRBV7-3|once|NA|TRBJ1-1
TGTGCCAGCAGCTTAACCGGACTGGAGGGCACTGAAGCTTTCTTT
CASSLTGLEGTEAFF
>TRBV9|once|TRBD1|TRBJ1-2
TGTGCCAGCAGCGCCGAAGGGGGCTCGGCCCTAATTAACTATGGCTACACCTTC
CASSAEGGSALINYGYTF
>TRBV5-6|NA|NA|TRBJ1-6
TGTGCCAGCAGCTCCGGAGCATATAATTCACCCCTCCACTTT
CASSSGAYNSPLHF
>TRBV19|NA|NA|TRBJ2-1
TGTGCCAGTAGTATTGGGGCTGAGAGGTACAATGAGCAGTTCTTC
CASSIGAERYNEQFF
>TRBV11-2|once|TRBD2|TRBJ2-3
TGTGCCAGCAGCTTAGAGGAAGTGACTAGCGGGGGGGCTAGTACAGATACGCAGTATTTT
CASSLEEVTSGGASTDTQYF
>TRBV7-3|NA|TRBD1|TRBJ2-5
TGTGCCAGCAGTGGACAGGCCGGAGAGACCCAGTACTTC
CASSGQAGETQYF
>TRBV28|NA|NA|TRBJ1-2
TGTGCCAGCAGGGCATCAGGCAGGGCTGGCTACACCTTC
CASRASGRAGYTF
>TRBV5-5|NA|NA|TRBJ2-6
TGTGCCAGCAGCTTGGCGAGTACCATTTCTGGGGCCAACGTCCTGACTTTC
CASSLASTISGANVLTF
>TRBV2|NA|NA|TRBJ2-4
TGTGCCAGCAGTGTAAGACAGGCGGGTGAACTAGCCAAAAACATTCAGTACTTC
CASSVRQAGELAKNIQYF